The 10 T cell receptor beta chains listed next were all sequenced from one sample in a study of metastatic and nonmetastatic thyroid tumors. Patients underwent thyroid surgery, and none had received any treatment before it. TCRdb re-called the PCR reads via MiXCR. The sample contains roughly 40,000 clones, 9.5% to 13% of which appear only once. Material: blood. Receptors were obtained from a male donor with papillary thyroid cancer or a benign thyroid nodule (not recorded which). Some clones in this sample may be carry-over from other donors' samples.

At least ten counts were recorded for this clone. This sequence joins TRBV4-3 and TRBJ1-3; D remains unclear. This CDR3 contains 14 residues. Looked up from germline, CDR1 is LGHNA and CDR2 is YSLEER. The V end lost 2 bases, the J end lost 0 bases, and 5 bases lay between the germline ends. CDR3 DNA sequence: TGCGCCAGCAGCCAAAGACTCTCTGGAAACACCATATATTTT. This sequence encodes CASSQRLSGNTIYF.

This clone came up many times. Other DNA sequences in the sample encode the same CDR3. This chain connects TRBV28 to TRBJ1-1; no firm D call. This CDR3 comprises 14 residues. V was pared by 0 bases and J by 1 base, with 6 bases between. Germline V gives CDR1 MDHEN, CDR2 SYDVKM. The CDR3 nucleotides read TGTGCCAGCAGTTTATGGCGGGCGAACACTGAAGCTTTCTTT. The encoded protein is CASSLWRANTEAFF.

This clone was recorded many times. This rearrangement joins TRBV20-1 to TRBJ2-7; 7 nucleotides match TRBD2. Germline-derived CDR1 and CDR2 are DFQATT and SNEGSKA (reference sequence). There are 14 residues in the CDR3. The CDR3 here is CSADGGRQYHEQYF. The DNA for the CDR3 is TGCAGCGCAGACGGGGGGAGACAGTATCACGAGCAGTACTTC.

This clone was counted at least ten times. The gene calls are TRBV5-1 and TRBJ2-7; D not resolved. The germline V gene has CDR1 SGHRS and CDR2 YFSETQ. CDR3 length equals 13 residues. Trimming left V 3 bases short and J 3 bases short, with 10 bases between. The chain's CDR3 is CASSSPTDYEQYF. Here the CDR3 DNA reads TGCGCCAGCAGCTCTCCGACGGACTACGAGCAGTACTTC.

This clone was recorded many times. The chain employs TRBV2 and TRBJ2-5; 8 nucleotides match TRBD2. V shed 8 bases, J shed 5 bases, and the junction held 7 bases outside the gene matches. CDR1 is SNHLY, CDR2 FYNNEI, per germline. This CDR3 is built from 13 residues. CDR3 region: CASCAGGRETQYF. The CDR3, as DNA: TGTGCCAGCTGCGCGGGAGGAAGGGAGACCCAGTACTTC.

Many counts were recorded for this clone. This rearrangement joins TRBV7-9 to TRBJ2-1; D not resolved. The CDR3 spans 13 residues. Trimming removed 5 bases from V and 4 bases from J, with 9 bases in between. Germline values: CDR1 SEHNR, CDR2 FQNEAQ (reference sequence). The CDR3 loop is CASSPIPYNEQFF. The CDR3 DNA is TGTGCCAGCAGCCCCATCCCGTACAATGAGCAGTTCTTC.

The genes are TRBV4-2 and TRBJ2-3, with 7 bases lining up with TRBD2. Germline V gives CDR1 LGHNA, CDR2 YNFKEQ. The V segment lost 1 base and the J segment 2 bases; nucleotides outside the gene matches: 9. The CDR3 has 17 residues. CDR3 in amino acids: CASSQAAGADPTDTQYF. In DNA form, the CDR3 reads TGTGCCAGCAGCCAAGCCGCGGGAGCGGACCCCACAGATACGCAGTATTTT.

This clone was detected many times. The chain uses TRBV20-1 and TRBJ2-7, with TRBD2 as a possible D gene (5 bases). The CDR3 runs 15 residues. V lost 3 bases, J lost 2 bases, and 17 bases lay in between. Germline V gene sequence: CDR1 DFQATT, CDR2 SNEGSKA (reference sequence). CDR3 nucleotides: TGCAGTGCTAGCCCACTAGACAAATTTACCTACGAGCAGTACTTC. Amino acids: CSASPLDKFTYEQYF.

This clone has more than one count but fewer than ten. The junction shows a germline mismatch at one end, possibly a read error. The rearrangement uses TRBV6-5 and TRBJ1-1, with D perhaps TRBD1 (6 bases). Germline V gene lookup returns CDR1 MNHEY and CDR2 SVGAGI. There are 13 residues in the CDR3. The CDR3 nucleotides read TGTGCCAGCAGTTGGATCGGGGACACTGAAGATTTCTTT. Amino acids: CASSWIGDTEDFF.

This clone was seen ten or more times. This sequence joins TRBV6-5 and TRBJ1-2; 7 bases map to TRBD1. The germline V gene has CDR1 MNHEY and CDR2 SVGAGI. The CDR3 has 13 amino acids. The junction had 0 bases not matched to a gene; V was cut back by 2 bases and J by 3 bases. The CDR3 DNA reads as TGTGCCAGCAGTTACGGGACAGACTATGGCTACACCTTC. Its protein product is CASSYGTDYGYTF.